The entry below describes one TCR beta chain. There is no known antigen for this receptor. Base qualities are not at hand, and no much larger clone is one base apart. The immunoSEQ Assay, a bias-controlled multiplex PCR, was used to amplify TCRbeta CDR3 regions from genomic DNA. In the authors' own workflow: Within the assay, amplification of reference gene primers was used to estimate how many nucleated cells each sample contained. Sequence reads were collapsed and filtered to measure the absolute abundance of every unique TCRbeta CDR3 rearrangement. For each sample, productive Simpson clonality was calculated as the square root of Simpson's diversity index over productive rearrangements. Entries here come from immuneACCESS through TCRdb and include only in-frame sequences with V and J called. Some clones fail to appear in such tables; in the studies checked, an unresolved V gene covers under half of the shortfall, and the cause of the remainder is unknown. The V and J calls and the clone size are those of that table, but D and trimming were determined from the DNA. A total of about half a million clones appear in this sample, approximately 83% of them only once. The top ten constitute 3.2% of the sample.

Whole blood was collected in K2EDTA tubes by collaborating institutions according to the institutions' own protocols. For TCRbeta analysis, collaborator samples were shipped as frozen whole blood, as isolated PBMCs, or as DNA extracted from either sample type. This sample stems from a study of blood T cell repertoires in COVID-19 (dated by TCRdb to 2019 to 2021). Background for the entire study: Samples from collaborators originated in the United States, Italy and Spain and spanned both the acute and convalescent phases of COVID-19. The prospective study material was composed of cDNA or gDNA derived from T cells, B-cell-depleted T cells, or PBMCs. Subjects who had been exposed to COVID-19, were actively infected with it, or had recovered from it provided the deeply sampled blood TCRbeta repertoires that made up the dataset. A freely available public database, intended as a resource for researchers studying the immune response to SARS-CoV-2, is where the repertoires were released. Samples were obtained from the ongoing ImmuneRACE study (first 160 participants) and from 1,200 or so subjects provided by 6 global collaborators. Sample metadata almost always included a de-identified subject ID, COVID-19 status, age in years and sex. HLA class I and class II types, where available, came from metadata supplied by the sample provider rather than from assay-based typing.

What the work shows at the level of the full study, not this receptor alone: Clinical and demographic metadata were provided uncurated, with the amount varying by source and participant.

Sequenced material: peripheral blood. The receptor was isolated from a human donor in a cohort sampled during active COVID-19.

Read as DNA, the sequence is TGTGCCAGCAGCTTATTACAGGGTGGCGGCTACACCTTC. Its protein is CASSLLQGGGYTF. The chain links TRBV11-2 with TRBJ1-2, with a tentative D gene TRBD1 over 6 matching bases. The germline V gene supplies CDR1 SGHAT and CDR2 FQNNGV. Cut back by 2 bases and 8 bases, the V and J ends lie 12 bases apart. The CDR3 runs 13 amino acids, cysteine and phenylalanine included. Of all the DNA, just the CDR3 is kept, 39 bases in frame from base 1.